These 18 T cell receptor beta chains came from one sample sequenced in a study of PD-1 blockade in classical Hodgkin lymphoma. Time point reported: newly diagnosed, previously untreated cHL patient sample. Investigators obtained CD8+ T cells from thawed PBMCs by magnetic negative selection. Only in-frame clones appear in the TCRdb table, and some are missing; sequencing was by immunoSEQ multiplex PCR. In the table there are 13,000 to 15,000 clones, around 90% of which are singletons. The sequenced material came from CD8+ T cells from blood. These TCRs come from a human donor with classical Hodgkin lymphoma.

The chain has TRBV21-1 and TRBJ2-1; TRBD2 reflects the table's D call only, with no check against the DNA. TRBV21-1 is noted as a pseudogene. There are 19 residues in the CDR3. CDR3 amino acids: CASSKGFSGRPHSPPRQFF. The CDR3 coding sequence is TGTGCCAGCAGCAAAGGTTTTAGCGGGAGGCCACACTCCCCACCGAGGCAGTTCTTC.

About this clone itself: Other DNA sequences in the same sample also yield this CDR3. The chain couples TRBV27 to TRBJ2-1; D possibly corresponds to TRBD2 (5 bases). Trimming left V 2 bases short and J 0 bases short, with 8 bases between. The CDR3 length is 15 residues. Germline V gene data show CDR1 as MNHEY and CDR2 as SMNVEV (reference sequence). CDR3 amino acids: CASSLLGSSYNEQFF. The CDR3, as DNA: TGTGCCAGCAGTTTACTGGGGAGCTCCTACAATGAGCAGTTCTTC.

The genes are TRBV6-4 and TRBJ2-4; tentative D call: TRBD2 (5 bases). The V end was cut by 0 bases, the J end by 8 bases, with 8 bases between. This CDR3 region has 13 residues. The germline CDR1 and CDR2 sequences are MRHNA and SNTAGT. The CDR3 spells CASSDSERDIQYF. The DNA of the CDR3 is TGTGCCAGCAGTGACTCCGAGAGGGACATTCAGTACTTC.

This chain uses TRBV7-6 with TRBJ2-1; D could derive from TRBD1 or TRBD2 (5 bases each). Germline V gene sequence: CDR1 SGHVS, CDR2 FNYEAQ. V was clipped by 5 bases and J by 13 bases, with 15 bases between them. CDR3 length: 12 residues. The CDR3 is CASSLRGGGQFF. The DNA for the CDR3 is TGTGCCAGCAGCCTCAGAGGTGGGGGTCAGTTCTTC. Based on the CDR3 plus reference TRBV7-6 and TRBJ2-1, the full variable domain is GAGVSQSPRYKVTKRGQDVALRCDPISGHVSLYWYRQALGQGPEFLTYFNYEAQQDKSGLPNDRFSAERPEGSISTLTIQRTEQRDSAMYRCASSLRGGGQFFGPGTRLTVL.

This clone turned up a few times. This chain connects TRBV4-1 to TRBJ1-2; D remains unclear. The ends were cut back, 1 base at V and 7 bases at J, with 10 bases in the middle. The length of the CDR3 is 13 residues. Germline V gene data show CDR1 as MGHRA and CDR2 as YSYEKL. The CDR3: CASSQAWPGGYTF. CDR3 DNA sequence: TGCGCCAGCAGCCAAGCCTGGCCCGGTGGCTACACCTTC.

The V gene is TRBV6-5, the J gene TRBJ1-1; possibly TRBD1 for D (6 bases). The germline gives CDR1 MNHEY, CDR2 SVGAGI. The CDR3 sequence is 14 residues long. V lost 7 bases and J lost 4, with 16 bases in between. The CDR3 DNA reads TGTGCCAGCACCCCTCGGGGGCCCGGCACTGAAGCTTTCTTT. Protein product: CASTPRGPGTEAFF.

CDR3 sequence: CATSQGLAGGSDYNEQFF. The CDR3 DNA reads as TGTGCCACCAGCCAGGGACTAGCGGGAGGGTCTGACTACAATGAGCAGTTCTTC. V usage is TRBV15 and J usage is TRBJ2-1; TRBD2 agrees at 16 bases. The CDR3 runs 18 residues. Germline lookup yields CDR1 LNHNV and CDR2 YYDKDF (reference sequence). The J segment lost 3 bases and the V segment lost 5 bases, leaving 7 bases of the junction unmatched.

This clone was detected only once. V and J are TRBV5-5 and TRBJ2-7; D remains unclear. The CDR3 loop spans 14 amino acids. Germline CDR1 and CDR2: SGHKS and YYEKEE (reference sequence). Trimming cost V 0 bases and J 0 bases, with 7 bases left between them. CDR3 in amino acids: CASSLGRNSYEQYF. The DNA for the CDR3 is TGTGCCAGCAGCTTGGGCCGGAACTCCTACGAGCAGTACTTC.

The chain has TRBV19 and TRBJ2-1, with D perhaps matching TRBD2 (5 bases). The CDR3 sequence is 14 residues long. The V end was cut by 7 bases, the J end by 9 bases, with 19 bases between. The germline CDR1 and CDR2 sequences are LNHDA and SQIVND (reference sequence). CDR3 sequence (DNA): TGTGCCAGTAAATCCGAGCAAAACGAGGGTGAGCAGTTCTTC. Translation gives CASKSEQNEGEQFF.

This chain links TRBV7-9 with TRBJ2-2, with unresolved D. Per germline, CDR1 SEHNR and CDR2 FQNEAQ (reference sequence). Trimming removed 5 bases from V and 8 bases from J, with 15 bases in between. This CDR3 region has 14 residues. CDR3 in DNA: TGTGCCAGCAGCATAGAGAACTTCCGGGGGGAGCTGTTTTTT. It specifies CASSIENFRGELFF. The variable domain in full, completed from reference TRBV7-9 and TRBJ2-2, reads DTGVSQNPRHKITKRGQNVTFRCDPISEHNRLYWYRQTLGQGPEFLTYFQNEAQLEKSRLLSDRFSAERPKGSFSTLEIQRTEQGDSAMYLCASSIENFRGELFFGEGSRLTVL.

Here the CDR3 reads CASSSAEGGEETQYF. DNA of the CDR3: TGTGCCAGCAGCTCCGCGGAGGGGGGGGAAGAGACCCAGTACTTC. This chain uses TRBV11-3 with TRBJ2-5, with D maybe TRBD2 (7 bases). This CDR3 spans 15 amino acids. The ends were cut back, 4 bases at V and 3 bases at J, with 15 bases in the middle. Germline V CDR1 and CDR2: SGHNT, YENEEA.

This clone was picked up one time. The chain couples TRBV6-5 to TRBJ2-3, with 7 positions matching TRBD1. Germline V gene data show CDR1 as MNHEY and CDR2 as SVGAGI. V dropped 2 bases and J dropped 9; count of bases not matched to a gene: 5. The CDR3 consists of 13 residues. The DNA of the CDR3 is TGTGCCAGCAGTTACCCCTTAGGGGGCACGCAGTATTTT. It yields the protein CASSYPLGGTQYF.

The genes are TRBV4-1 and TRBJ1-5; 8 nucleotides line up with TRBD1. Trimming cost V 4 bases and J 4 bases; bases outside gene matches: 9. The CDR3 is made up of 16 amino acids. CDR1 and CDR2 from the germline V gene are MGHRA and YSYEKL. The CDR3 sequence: CASSPRQGRVNQPQHF. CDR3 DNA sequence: TGCGCCAGCAGCCCCCGACAGGGGCGGGTGAATCAGCCCCAGCATTTT.

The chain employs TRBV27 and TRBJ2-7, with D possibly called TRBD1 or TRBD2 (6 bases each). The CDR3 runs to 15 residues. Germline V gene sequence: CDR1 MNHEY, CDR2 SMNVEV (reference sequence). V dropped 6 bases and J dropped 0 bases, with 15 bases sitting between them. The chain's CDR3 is CASSWGAGSSYEQYF. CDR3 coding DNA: TGTGCCAGCAGCTGGGGGGCGGGAAGCTCCTACGAGCAGTACTTC.

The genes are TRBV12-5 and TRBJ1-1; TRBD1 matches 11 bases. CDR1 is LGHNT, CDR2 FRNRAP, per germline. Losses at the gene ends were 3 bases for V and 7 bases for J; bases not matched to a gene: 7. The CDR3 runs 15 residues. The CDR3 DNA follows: TGTGCTAGTGGTTTTTCCGGGACAGGGGGGATTGAAGCTTTCTTT. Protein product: CASGFSGTGGIEAFF.

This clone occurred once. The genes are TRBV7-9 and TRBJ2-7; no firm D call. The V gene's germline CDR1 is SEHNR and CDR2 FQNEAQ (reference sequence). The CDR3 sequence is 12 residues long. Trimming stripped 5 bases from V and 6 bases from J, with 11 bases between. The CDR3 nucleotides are TGTGCCAGCAGCCCCCGGGCATCCGAGCAGTACTTC. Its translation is CASSPRASEQYF.

CDR3 bases: TGCGCCAGCAGCCAAGAATCCCCCAGCGCCTACGGGCGGGGCACAGATACGCAGTATTTT. Its translation: CASSQESPSAYGRGTDTQYF. The chain is built from TRBV4-1 and TRBJ2-3, with a tentative D call TRBD2 (5 bases). Trimming removed 0 bases at V and 1 base at J, with 23 bases between. This CDR3 has 20 residues. CDR1 MGHRA and CDR2 YSYEKL come from the germline V gene.

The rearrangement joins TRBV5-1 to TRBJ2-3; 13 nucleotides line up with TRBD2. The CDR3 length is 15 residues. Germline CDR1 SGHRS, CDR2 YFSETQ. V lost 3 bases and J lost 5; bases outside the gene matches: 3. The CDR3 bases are TGCGCCAGCAGCTGGACTAGCGGGAGTATAGATACGCAGTATTTT. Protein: CASSWTSGSIDTQYF.